This T cell receptor beta chain was documented in a study of cytomegalovirus exposure and HLA in healthy donors. Study-wide results and caveats: Highly shared sequence variants in one cluster were likely a sequencing artifact. A prior analysis recorded that most TCR beta V segments were productive about 87% or about 30% of the time.

The PCR made use of 60 Vbeta and 13 Jbeta primers. Libraries were prepared by immunoSEQ multiplex PCR; TCRdb keeps only in-frame clonotypes and omits some of them. The sample carries 130,000 or so clones, about 74% recorded once. As concerns this clone: Its cognate antigen is unknown.

This CDR3 region has 17 residues. Trimming took 2 bases from V and 0 from J; bases not matched to a gene: 7. Germline CDR1 and CDR2: SGHRS and YFSETQ. What was sequenced was PBMCs. The gene calls are TRBV5-1 and TRBJ2-1; 8 nucleotides agree with TRBD1. This clonotype was obtained from a woman aged 60-75 years in good health and CMV-seronegative. The CDR3 DNA reads as TGCGCCAGCAGCTTAATAGTAGGACAGGGCTCCTACAATGAGCAGTTCTTC. This encodes CASSLIVGQGSYNEQFF.